A selection of T cell receptor beta chains follows, all from one sample in a study of cytomegalovirus exposure and HLA in healthy donors. Sequencing used immunoSEQ multiplex PCR; TCRdb keeps in-frame clones, though not all of them. The data contain 200,000 to 250,000 clones, over 70% of them singletons. Sample: PBMCs. Source of these receptors: a woman in her 30s in good health and CMV-seropositive. Both conserved end residues are part of each CDR3. Fields, in order: clone size, D gene, J gene, V gene, CDR3 protein, CDR3 DNA. The D gene is left open where the match is weak. The size field is filled for only some rows; it gives once, few, many or a size class.

abundance: NA; d_gene: TRBD1; j_gene: TRBJ2-7; v_gene: TRBV29-1; CDR3aa: CSVEEPGTGIYEQYF; CDR3nt: TGCAGCGTTGAAGAGCCAGGGACAGGGATCTACGAGCAGTACTTC
abundance: NA; d_gene: NA; j_gene: TRBJ1-4; v_gene: TRBV2; CDR3aa: CASTGERATNEKLFF; CDR3nt: TGTGCCAGCACGGGGGAAAGGGCAACTAATGAAAAACTGTTTTTT
abundance: NA; d_gene: TRBD1; j_gene: TRBJ1-1; v_gene: TRBV10-3; CDR3aa: CAIRTGTGVGKNTEAFF; CDR3nt: TGTGCCATCAGAACCGGGACAGGGGTGGGCAAGAACACTGAAGCTTTCTTT
abundance: few; d_gene: NA; j_gene: TRBJ1-5; v_gene: TRBV12-5; CDR3aa: CASGLDPNQPQHF; CDR3nt: TGTGCTAGTGGTTTGGACCCTAATCAGCCCCAGCATTTT
abundance: NA; d_gene: TRBD1; j_gene: TRBJ2-7; v_gene: TRBV28; CDR3aa: CASSASGGAYEQYF; CDR3nt: TGTGCCAGCAGTGCCTCAGGGGGAGCCTACGAGCAGTACTTC
abundance: NA; d_gene: TRBD2; j_gene: TRBJ2-1; v_gene: TRBV10-3; CDR3aa: CATRGSGSYDEQFF; CDR3nt: TGTGCCACCCGGGGTAGCGGGAGTTACGATGAGCAGTTCTTC
abundance: NA; d_gene: NA; j_gene: TRBJ1-2; v_gene: TRBV30; CDR3aa: CAWRVQGSGGYTF; CDR3nt: TGTGCCTGGAGGGTCCAGGGGTCTGGTGGCTACACCTTC
abundance: NA; d_gene: TRBD2; j_gene: TRBJ2-7; v_gene: TRBV15; CDR3aa: CATSPPRGAGVSREQYF; CDR3nt: TGTGCCACCAGCCCCCCGAGGGGAGCGGGAGTATCACGCGAGCAGTACTTC
abundance: NA; d_gene: NA; j_gene: TRBJ1-2; v_gene: TRBV29-1; CDR3aa: CSVEGRDGYTF; CDR3nt: TGCAGCGTTGAAGGGCGCGATGGCTACACCTTC
abundance: NA; d_gene: NA; j_gene: TRBJ2-2; v_gene: TRBV4-1; CDR3aa: CASSQGHFVGELFF; CDR3nt: TGCGCCAGCAGCCAAGGACACTTTGTCGGGGAGCTGTTTTTT
abundance: NA; d_gene: NA; j_gene: TRBJ1-1; v_gene: TRBV29-1; CDR3aa: CSVAQMSRMDTEAFF; CDR3nt: TGCAGCGTTGCACAGATGTCCCGAATGGACACTGAAGCTTTCTTT
abundance: NA; d_gene: NA; j_gene: TRBJ2-7; v_gene: TRBV11-3; CDR3aa: CASSFPERYEQYF; CDR3nt: TGTGCCAGCAGCTTTCCCGAGCGCTACGAGCAGTACTTC
abundance: NA; d_gene: TRBD2; j_gene: TRBJ2-7; v_gene: TRBV4-3; CDR3aa: CASSDGTSGRAVRYF; CDR3nt: TGCGCCAGCAGCGACGGGACTAGCGGGAGGGCGGTCAGGTACTTC
abundance: NA; d_gene: NA; j_gene: TRBJ2-2; v_gene: TRBV27; CDR3aa: CASSSRGFFFRGTGELFF; CDR3nt: TGTGCCAGCAGTTCCCGGGGCTTTTTCTTCCGAGGGACCGGGGAGCTGTTTTTT
abundance: NA; d_gene: NA; j_gene: TRBJ1-1; v_gene: TRBV9; CDR3aa: CASSRTGAREAFF; CDR3nt: TGTGCCAGCAGCAGGACTGGGGCCCGGGAAGCTTTCTTT
abundance: NA; d_gene: NA; j_gene: TRBJ1-2; v_gene: TRBV5-8; CDR3aa: CASSFRVEGYTF; CDR3nt: TGTGCCAGCAGCTTTCGGGTGGAAGGCTACACCTTC
abundance: NA; d_gene: NA; j_gene: TRBJ1-2; v_gene: TRBV30; CDR3aa: CAWSVGTLGYTF; CDR3nt: TGTGCCTGGAGTGTAGGGACACTTGGCTACACCTTC
abundance: NA; d_gene: NA; j_gene: TRBJ1-1; v_gene: TRBV5-1; CDR3aa: CASSLARLVPGAVGAFF; CDR3nt: TGCGCCAGCAGCTTGGCCAGATTGGTCCCGGGGGCCGTGGGAGCTTTCTTT
abundance: NA; d_gene: NA; j_gene: TRBJ1-2; v_gene: TRBV7-9; CDR3aa: CASSIQPDGQAATF; CDR3nt: TGTGCCAGCAGCATACAACCGGACGGTCAGGCGGCCACCTTC
abundance: NA; d_gene: TRBD1; j_gene: TRBJ1-1; v_gene: TRBV9; CDR3aa: CASSVGRDRKRGEAFF; CDR3nt: TGTGCCAGCAGCGTAGGACGGGACAGAAAACGGGGTGAAGCTTTCTTT
abundance: few; d_gene: NA; j_gene: TRBJ1-2; v_gene: TRBV6-6; CDR3aa: CASIADTYYGYTF; CDR3nt: TGTGCCAGCATCGCAGACACCTACTATGGCTACACCTTC
abundance: NA; d_gene: NA; j_gene: TRBJ2-1; v_gene: TRBV4-2; CDR3aa: CASSQGGLAYNEQFF; CDR3nt: TGTGCCAGCAGCCAAGGTGGATTAGCCTACAATGAGCAGTTCTTC
abundance: NA; d_gene: TRBD1; j_gene: TRBJ1-2; v_gene: TRBV7-3; CDR3aa: CASSTDRGHGYTF; CDR3nt: TGTGCCAGCAGCACGGACAGGGGGCATGGCTACACCTTC
abundance: NA; d_gene: NA; j_gene: TRBJ2-7; v_gene: TRBV7-2; CDR3aa: CASSQQGSEQYF; CDR3nt: TGTGCCAGCAGCCAACAGGGTTCCGAGCAGTACTTC
abundance: few; d_gene: NA; j_gene: TRBJ2-5; v_gene: TRBV5-1; CDR3aa: CASSFMVGQETQYF; CDR3nt: TGCGCCAGCAGCTTCATGGTCGGACAAGAGACCCAGTACTTC
abundance: NA; d_gene: NA; j_gene: TRBJ1-2; v_gene: TRBV6-1; CDR3aa: CASDRQFTSGYTF; CDR3nt: TGTGCCAGCGACAGACAATTCACATCGGGCTACACCTTC
abundance: NA; d_gene: NA; j_gene: TRBJ2-2; v_gene: TRBV5-1; CDR3aa: CASSRLGRLNTGELFF; CDR3nt: TGCGCCAGCAGCCGGCTCGGGCGCCTGAACACCGGGGAGCTGTTTTTT
abundance: NA; d_gene: NA; j_gene: TRBJ2-5; v_gene: TRBV2; CDR3aa: CASSESGDWETQYF; CDR3nt: TGTGCCAGCAGTGAATCCGGTGATTGGGAGACCCAGTACTTC
abundance: few; d_gene: NA; j_gene: TRBJ1-4; v_gene: TRBV18; CDR3aa: CASSRREKDEKLFF; CDR3nt: TGTGCCAGCTCACGCCGGGAAAAGGATGAAAAACTGTTTTTT
abundance: NA; d_gene: NA; j_gene: TRBJ2-7; v_gene: TRBV9; CDR3aa: CASSVGSQNYEQYF; CDR3nt: TGTGCCAGCAGCGTAGGATCTCAAAACTACGAGCAGTACTTC
abundance: NA; d_gene: NA; j_gene: TRBJ1-2; v_gene: TRBV4-1; CDR3aa: CASSPPGSGYTF; CDR3nt: TGCGCCAGCAGCCCTCCGGGGTCTGGCTACACCTTC
abundance: NA; d_gene: NA; j_gene: TRBJ2-3; v_gene: TRBV7-7; CDR3aa: CASSPRSADTQYF; CDR3nt: TGTGCTAGCAGCCCCAGGTCAGCAGATACGCAGTATTTT
abundance: NA; d_gene: TRBD1; j_gene: TRBJ2-1; v_gene: TRBV29-1; CDR3aa: CSVVLSGQLDNEQFF; CDR3nt: TGCAGCGTGGTCCTTTCGGGACAGCTGGACAATGAGCAGTTCTTC
abundance: NA; d_gene: NA; j_gene: TRBJ2-1; v_gene: TRBV30; CDR3aa: CAWSPGNEQFF; CDR3nt: TGTGCCTGGAGTCCAGGGAATGAGCAGTTCTTC
abundance: NA; d_gene: NA; j_gene: TRBJ2-5; v_gene: TRBV11-2; CDR3aa: CASSYGLPGTQYF; CDR3nt: TGTGCCAGCAGTTATGGACTTCCAGGGACCCAGTACTTC
abundance: NA; d_gene: NA; j_gene: TRBJ1-2; v_gene: TRBV30; CDR3aa: CAWSASGPGVFWGYTF; CDR3nt: TGTGCCTGGAGTGCGTCCGGGCCCGGCGTGTTCTGGGGCTACACCTTC
abundance: NA; d_gene: TRBD2; j_gene: TRBJ2-7; v_gene: TRBV4-1; CDR3aa: CASSRTSGNEQYF; CDR3nt: TGCGCCAGCAGCAGGACTAGCGGGAACGAGCAGTACTTC
abundance: NA; d_gene: TRBD2; j_gene: TRBJ2-5; v_gene: TRBV30; CDR3aa: CAWSGPFIAGGESYQETQYF; CDR3nt: TGTGCCTGGAGTGGCCCCTTTATAGCGGGAGGTGAATCCTACCAAGAGACCCAGTACTTC
abundance: NA; d_gene: NA; j_gene: TRBJ2-2; v_gene: TRBV19; CDR3aa: CASSPGTNPNTGELFF; CDR3nt: TGTGCCAGTAGTCCAGGCACAAATCCGAACACCGGGGAGCTGTTTTTT
abundance: once; d_gene: NA; j_gene: TRBJ1-5; v_gene: TRBV2; CDR3aa: CASSEFGTYQPQHF; CDR3nt: TGTGCCAGCAGTGAGTTTGGAACCTATCAGCCCCAGCATTTT
abundance: once; d_gene: NA; j_gene: TRBJ1-2; v_gene: TRBV9; CDR3aa: CASSARVSTTFNYGYTF; CDR3nt: TGTGCCAGCAGCGCCAGGGTGTCAACCACCTTTAACTATGGCTACACCTTC
abundance: NA; d_gene: NA; j_gene: TRBJ2-5; v_gene: TRBV4-3; CDR3aa: CASSQDLGGWETQYF; CDR3nt: TGCGCCAGCAGCCAAGACCTTGGGGGGTGGGAGACCCAGTACTTC
abundance: NA; d_gene: NA; j_gene: TRBJ1-1; v_gene: TRBV30; CDR3aa: CAWNSGRGQNTEAFF; CDR3nt: TGTGCCTGGAATTCTGGCCGCGGACAAAACACTGAAGCTTTCTTT
abundance: NA; d_gene: NA; j_gene: TRBJ2-2; v_gene: TRBV27; CDR3aa: CATGPNANTGELFF; CDR3nt: TGTGCCACCGGCCCCAACGCGAACACCGGGGAGCTGTTTTTT
abundance: NA; d_gene: NA; j_gene: TRBJ1-1; v_gene: TRBV5-1; CDR3aa: CASSLDPAPGTEAFF; CDR3nt: TGCGCCAGCAGCTTAGACCCGGCCCCCGGCACTGAAGCTTTCTTT
abundance: NA; d_gene: NA; j_gene: TRBJ2-7; v_gene: TRBV5-1; CDR3aa: CASSLEVAASYEQYF; CDR3nt: TGCGCCAGCAGCTTGGAGGTGGCGGCCTCCTACGAGCAGTACTTC
abundance: few; d_gene: TRBD2; j_gene: TRBJ2-7; v_gene: TRBV6-6; CDR3aa: CASGSSGSYEQYF; CDR3nt: TGTGCCAGCGGAAGTAGCGGGAGTTACGAGCAGTACTTC
abundance: NA; d_gene: NA; j_gene: TRBJ2-2; v_gene: TRBV25-1; CDR3aa: CASSDTGISTGELFF; CDR3nt: TGTGCCAGCAGTGATACAGGGATCTCCACCGGGGAGCTGTTTTTT
abundance: NA; d_gene: NA; j_gene: TRBJ1-2; v_gene: TRBV30; CDR3aa: CAWSPNFGLPRNYGYTF; CDR3nt: TGTGCCTGGAGTCCCAATTTTGGACTGCCACGTAACTATGGCTACACCTTC
abundance: NA; d_gene: NA; j_gene: TRBJ1-5; v_gene: TRBV30; CDR3aa: CAWSEADKGDQPQHF; CDR3nt: TGTGCCTGGAGTGAGGCGGATAAGGGAGATCAGCCCCAGCATTTT
abundance: NA; d_gene: NA; j_gene: TRBJ1-4; v_gene: TRBV19; CDR3aa: CASSIGGVGNEKLFF; CDR3nt: TGTGCCAGTAGTATCGGGGGAGTGGGTAATGAAAAACTGTTTTTT